This TCR beta chain was identified during a study of T cell responses to AZD1222 COVID-19 vaccine. Study-wide results and caveats: CD4 TCRs linked to vaccination spanned spike, dominating at 160-218 and 743-854. Once two AZD1222 doses were given, Spike-specific TCR breadth and depth went up. Females made up more of the donors, who were largely white British, and clonal diversity may have come out too low.

Assay used: immunoSEQ multiplex PCR; TCRdb lists only in-frame clones, some missing. The table records over 130,000 clones, 92% of them present only once. With regard to this clone: Antigen unknown.

Losses at the gene ends were 6 bases for V and 1 base for J; bases not matched to a gene: 5. The CDR3 sequence is 14 residues long. Germline loops: CDR1 MDHEN, CDR2 SYDVKM. The TCR originated in an adult who received the AZD1222 COVID-19 vaccine. This sequence joins TRBV28 and TRBJ2-7, with TRBD1 matching 8 bases. The sample here was peripheral blood, taken 28 days after the second AZD1222 dose. CDR3 nucleotide sequence: TGTGCCAGCAGGACGACAGGGGTATCCTACGAGCAGTACTTC. Protein product: CASRTTGVSYEQYF.